The 8 T cell receptor beta chains below were found in one sample sequenced in a study of cytomegalovirus exposure and HLA in healthy donors. The PCR made use of 60 Vbeta and 13 Jbeta primers. Generated by immunoSEQ multiplex PCR, the TCRdb table keeps only in-frame clones and is missing some. This table holds 150,000 to 200,000 clones, approximately 71% found once. The sample was PBMCs. These receptor sequences come from a man aged 18-30 years in good health and CMV-seropositive.

The J gene is TRBJ2-5, the V gene TRBV6-5, with D possibly matching TRBD2 (5 bases). The J call is uncertain, as TRBJ2-7 better fits the DNA end. The CDR3 covers 13 residues. CDR1 and CDR2 from the germline V gene are MNHEY and SVGAGI. CDR3 in amino acids: CASSYGGPYEQYF. CDR3 DNA sequence: TGTGCCAGCAGTTACGGAGGTCCGTACGAGCAGTACTTC.

The J gene is TRBJ2-2, the V gene TRBV28; D is ambiguous. Germline V gene lookup returns CDR1 MDHEN and CDR2 SYDVKM. The CDR3 consists of 15 residues. Deletions cut 5 bases from V and 5 bases from J, with 15 bases between. The CDR3 is CASSTIGIGTGELFF. The CDR3 nucleotides read TGTGCCAGCAGTACGATCGGAATCGGGACCGGGGAGCTGTTTTTT.

The rearrangement links TRBV6-5 to TRBJ2-7, with 7 bases identical to TRBD1. This CDR3 has 14 residues. The ends lost 7 bases at V and 3 bases at J; junction bases unmatched: 9. Germline V CDR1 and CDR2: MNHEY, SVGAGI. The CDR3 coding sequence is TGTGCCAGCAAACCCGGACAGGAGAGCTACGAGCAGTACTTC. It specifies CASKPGQESYEQYF.

The V and J genes are TRBV27 and TRBJ1-5, with D perhaps TRBD1 (5 bases). CDR1 is MNHEY, CDR2 SMNVEV, per germline (reference sequence). The CDR3 has 15 amino acids. V lost 3 bases, J lost 5 bases, and 14 bases lay in between. The chain's CDR3 is CASSFLGGRYQPQHF. CDR3 in DNA: TGTGCCAGCAGTTTTTTGGGGGGAAGGTATCAGCCCCAGCATTTT.

The rearrangement uses TRBV19 and TRBJ1-5, with TRBD1 identical over 7 bases. J gave up 5 bases and V 5 bases, and 12 bases lay outside the gene matches. The length of the CDR3 is 16 residues. Germline V gene sequence: CDR1 LNHDA, CDR2 SQIVND (reference sequence). The CDR3 reads CASSGASTGRDQPQHF. For the CDR3, the DNA is TGTGCCAGTAGTGGGGCGTCGACAGGGCGGGATCAGCCCCAGCATTTT.

This chain connects TRBV6-1 to TRBJ2-7, with a tentative D call TRBD1 (5 bases). This CDR3 is 14 amino acids long. V was cut by 5 bases and J by 3 bases, with 14 bases left in between. CDR1 and CDR2 (germline): MNHNS, SASEGT. DNA for the CDR3: TGTGCCAGCAGTTTGTCCAGGGCCGACTACGAGCAGTACTTC. It codes for CASSLSRADYEQYF.

Concerning this clone itself: A read error may produce the germline difference seen at one junction end. This chain links TRBV9 with TRBJ2-1; 12 positions match TRBD2. The CDR3 runs to 15 residues. Germline CDR1 and CDR2: SGDLS and YYNGEE. The CDR3 region has the DNA TGTACCAGCAGCGCCCCTAGCGGGAGGGGGAATGAGCAGTTCTTC. This codes for CTSSAPSGRGNEQFF.

The chain couples TRBV7-9 to TRBJ2-5; D is unclear. Germline-derived CDR1 and CDR2 are SEHNR and FQNEAQ (reference sequence). V was cut by 2 bases and J by 3 bases, with 7 bases left in between. The CDR3 runs 13 residues. CDR3 coding DNA: TGTGCCAGCAGCTTAAGCTTGAAAGAGACCCAGTACTTC. Translating gives CASSLSLKETQYF.